This record looks at one T cell receptor beta chain sequence and its context. The antigen this receptor binds is unknown. Base qualities are missing; no much larger clone stands one base away. In total, 600 or so healthy bone marrow donors made up the cohort. All cohort members were sampled while nominally healthy, although unrecorded immune exposures were likely present. The donor was CMV seropositive and was included in the group of some 290 seropositive cohort members. A peripheral blood sample was collected from each donor, and TCR beta sequencing was performed on peripheral blood mononuclear cells. The Qiagen DNeasy Blood Extraction Kit was used to extract genomic DNA from the blood cell samples. This specimen belongs to a study of cytomegalovirus exposure and HLA in healthy donors (dated by TCRdb to 2015 to 2018). As for the study more broadly: In an earlier analysis of roughly 500 of the donors, 276 Gb of sequence data and some 100 million unique TCR beta sequences from 180 million or so T cells were reported. Approximately 330 gigabases of sequencing data and around 88 million unique TCR sequences made up an early release that covered approximately 700 HLA-typed donors. Among the roughly 370 genotyped donors, 81% belonged to the genetic ancestry cluster associated with self-reported Caucasian donors. The study was designed to test whether signatures of past pathogen exposure could be identified by cataloging public T cell receptors. The study used immunosequencing to profile the T cell repertoires of several hundred subjects and linked those repertoires to cytomegalovirus serostatus. Besides the first cohort of about 730 subjects, a separate validation cohort made up of 120 or so different subjects was used. To predict cytomegalovirus infection status, the study combined high-throughput TCR immunosequencing, statistical association of individual TCRs with disease status, and machine learning. A later analysis re-examined previously published TCR beta repertoires from 500 to 700 donors and added high-resolution HLA genotyping to investigate patterns of TCR occurrence. The later analysis used no new phenotypic data to find candidate immune exposures, relying instead on TCR beta sequences and their occurrence across donors. In an earlier analysis of a few hundred of the donors, high-throughput TCR beta sequencing was used to judge whether each TCR beta V gene segment behaved as functional or pseudogenic. Donor age, sex, ethnicity and CMV serostatus were compiled alongside the repertoire data. Genome-wide SNP genotypes for about 55% of the roughly 670 donors were used in a later genetic analysis, which treated that subset as a discovery cohort. Every repertoire in the discovery cohort had been generated on one and the same sequencing platform. Both class I and class II loci were covered by HLA typing, at four-digit resolution. Typing coverage varied by locus: roughly 629-630 donors for A, B, C, DRB1 and DQB1; under 550 for DQA1; around 570 for DPA1; more than 450 for DPB1. Roughly 5 DR-DQ haplotypes were handled as single units for association and clustering, since linkage in the cohort was strong. On average, around 240,000 unique TCR beta nucleotide sequences were sequenced per donor among roughly 430 genotyped donors of the cohort, with roughly a sixth of those sequences being non-productive. Results the study describes overall, beyond this receptor: Presence/absence analyses assumed roughly uniform sequencing depth across donors, an assumption that may not hold. The earlier analysis of 587 of the donors excluded some 15 rarely observed V segments, including chromosome 9 orphons, because counts were too low. At a false discovery rate of 0.05, a later analysis linked 16,000 or so TCR beta sequences to specific HLA alleles. According to a later analysis, parvovirus B19, influenza, CMV and Epstein-Barr virus appeared linked to several top co-occurrence clusters. Most TCR sequences were seen in very few donors, while some public TCRs were found in many individuals. An earlier analysis of roughly 570 of the donors showed that most TCR beta V segments appeared in productive rearrangements either about 87% or about 30% of the time, which broadly matched IMGT annotations. Only TCR beta chains were sequenced in this cohort, and the absence of alpha or paired-chain data limited detectable features. Linkage disequilibrium might explain the correlated functional status among segregating V segments, but an unknown experimental factor could not be ruled out. Because some donors lacked HLA typing at each locus, the association tests relied only on the typed subset. Most CMV-associated TCR beta chains appeared to be HLA-restricted in a later analysis, and the HLA associations seemed to be driven largely by CMV exposure. The classifier was reported to diagnose cytomegalovirus status with high specificity and sensitivity in both the original cohort and the validation cohort. A later genetic analysis reported fewer N-insertions in productive TCRs among donors in an Asian-associated ancestry cluster than the approximately 670-donor mean. A further reported finding was that TCR beta sequences accurately predicted the HLA-A and HLA-B alleles for most subjects in the first cohort. A total of fewer than 200 TCR beta chains were listed by the study as associated with cytomegalovirus. CMV serostatus was the only immune exposure information available for the cohort. An association between a missense DCLRE1C variant and V-gene and J-gene trimming of TCR beta chains was found in a later genetic analysis and replicated in an independent cohort. Some IMGT-functional V segments, including TRBV6-2 and TRBV6-3, could not be told apart with the 87-base-pair reads, so those segments were excluded. A few of the identified cytomegalovirus-associated TCR beta chains were confirmed in vitro to be specific for cytomegalovirus antigens. It was suggested by the authors that the approach could potentially be generalized to other disease states and immunological phenotypes. In a later analysis, HLA-associated TCR beta chains were found to be more clonally expanded and to have lower generation probabilities than equally common non-associated chains. In a later analysis, TCR association rates were found to vary across HLA loci, with the most associated TCRs seen for DRB1 alleles and the fewest for HLA-C alleles. Strong co-occurrence of HLA alleles, especially DR and DQ, made assigning TCR associations to individual alleles difficult. A cluster of highly shared sequence variants was judged likely to represent a technical artifact of the sequencing pipeline.

From a lookup of the germline V gene, CDR1 and CDR2 are SQVTM and ANQGSEA. A distance of 11 bases separates the germline ends of V and J, which lose 6 bases and 4 bases respectively. Reading from cysteine to phenylalanine, the CDR3 counts 12 amino acids. The kept DNA is CDR3 alone, 36 bases in frame from the first base. Receptor amplification or capture employed the immunoSEQ multiplex PCR assay. The multiplex PCR relied on a mix of 60 forward primers for TCR Vbeta segments and 13 reverse primers for TCR Jbeta segments. Amplification of the CDR3 region of rearranged TCR beta genes was performed with a multiplex PCR assay on genomic DNA. On the Illumina HiSeq System, the amplified TCR beta libraries were sequenced as 87-base-pair reads. In the source study's methods: Across the 600 to 700 repertoires, a later analysis counted approximately 83 million unique TCR beta chains, roughly 11 million of which were shared by at least two donors. Raw reads were error-corrected and collapsed into unique sequences by a nearest-neighbor algorithm in which closely related sequences were merged to remove PCR and sequencing errors. CDR3 sequences were aligned to IMGT reference sequences to assign V, D and J gene segments. For a sequence to be retained, a match of at least six nucleotides to both a V gene segment and a J gene segment was required. A rearrangement counted as productive if the CDR3 had no stop codons and remained in frame with V and J, and every other rearrangement counted as non-productive. Following IMGT convention, CDR3 was defined as the stretch from the second conserved V-encoded cysteine to the conserved J-encoded phenylalanine. Sequences without an unambiguous match to a single V gene segment were excluded from the earlier analysis of several hundred of the donors. An earlier analysis of a few hundred of the donors classified V segments as functional when productive rearrangements were above 56.7% and as segregating when the standard deviation between donors was above 5%. To diagnose cytomegalovirus status from the catalog of TCR beta chain sequences, a statistical classification framework was built. In a later analysis, TCR nucleotide sequences were compared against IMGT/GENE-DB human TR gene sequences so that V and J genes could be assigned. In a later analysis, CDR3 sequences and most-parsimonious VDJ recombination scenarios were assigned using the TCRdist pipeline. In a later analysis, each TCR beta chain was defined by its CDR3 amino acid sequence together with its V-gene family, and reads without a unique V-gene family were excluded. As a way to deal with suspected cross-contamination and a sequencing artifact, a later analysis dropped hundreds of nucleotide sequences that were highly shared and had low generation probability. A later analysis calculated a clonal expansion index for each public chain from normalized within-repertoire ranks of inferred template counts. A later analysis computed generation probabilities with a VDJ recombination model fitted to out-of-frame rearrangements, and checked the results against IGoR. In a later analysis, TCR-TCR, TCR-HLA and TCR-CMV co-occurrence was scored with hypergeometric tests, and a repertoire-size bias correction was applied to TCR pairs. In a later analysis, false discovery rates were estimated by permuting HLA or CMV assignments 20 times. In a later analysis, co-occurring TCRs were grouped with DBSCAN, and TCRdist sequence similarity was added when clustering was performed within HLA-allele-positive subsets. Repertoires with fewer than 30,000 or more than 120,000 public chains were left out of co-occurrence clustering, as were about 5 repertoires with anomalous nucleotide sharing. What TCRdb holds here is the immuneACCESS table cut down to in-frame rearrangements. Part of the clones is not present; checked against another copy, under half of the missing clones reflect an unresolved V gene, and the others are unexplained. D and trimming were read from the DNA, whereas the V and J calls and clone size are those reported in that table. The sample has roughly 150,000 clones on record, approximately 84% of them singletons. Just over 2.5% of the sample is in the top ten clones.

Rearrangement joined TRBV29-1 to TRBJ2-3; there is no confident call for the D gene. This receptor was obtained from a man aged 25 to 40 in good health and CMV-seropositive. Input material: PBMCs. The CDR3 protein is CSVDDSADTQYF. The base sequence is TGCAGCGTCGACGACTCGGCAGATACGCAGTATTTT.